Sequencing of this TCR beta chain was carried out in a study of T-cell reconstitution after alpha-beta-depleted transplantation in children. General study results and limits: After transplant, high TCRbeta diversity at day 60 in some patients arose from surviving recipient T cells and thymic progenitors. Alpha-beta T cells present about two months after transplant were reported to originate from several hundred expanded graft clones. One year post-transplant, T-cell counts and diversity were largely derived from T cells produced anew.

Preparation of the TCRbeta library used unique molecular identifiers. TCRdb called the PCR reads again in MiXCR, with one record for every CDR3 protein. In the table there are about a million distinct CDR3 sequences, about 31% of which are singletons. Of note for this clonotype: The antigen remains unidentified.

CDR1 and CDR2 (germline): DFQATT, SNEGSKA (reference sequence). V was pared by 0 bases and J by 5 bases, with 1 base of the junction left unmatched. CDR3 size: 15 residues. The TCR was taken from a boy under three years old who had a stem cell transplant for SCID, so the T cells may come from the graft donor. Sequenced here: PBMCs, mostly from graft donor cells, sampled 360 days after TCRalphabeta/CD19-depleted stem cell transplant. The chain has TRBV20-1 and TRBJ2-1; TRBD2 aligns across 13 bases. The CDR3 bases are TGCAGTGCTAGAGATGGGACTAGCGGGAACAATGAGCAGTTCTTC. Protein sequence: CSARDGTSGNNEQFF.